The 19 T cell receptor beta chains reported below all come from one sample, sequenced in a study of post-analysis software for immune sequencing data (dated by TCRdb to 2014 to 2015). Library generation was performed with PCR. Sequenced using an Illumina HiSeq 2500. To reduce PCR and sequencing biases, unique molecular identifiers were incorporated into the TCR beta cDNA libraries. TCRdb reanalyzed the raw reads on its own, using fastp at Q25 for trimming and MiXCR for clone calling, and kept in-frame beta chains. Identical CDR3 proteins give one entry, which carries the most common genes and DNA. This sample is represented by 250,000 to 300,000 distinct CDR3 sequences; 30% to 45% of them were singletons. The top ten hold under 5.5% of the sample. The antigens for these receptors are not known. Beyond this particular receptor, the publication reports: Four to six TRBV segments, including TRBV5-6, TRBV5-1 and TRBV20-1, were significantly more frequent in patients than controls.

The sample consisted of blood. These receptors all stem from a girl aged 5 to 17 with multiple sclerosis.

This clonotype was counted many times. J is TRBJ1-5 and V is TRBV6-1, with unresolved D. The CDR3 extends over 15 amino acids. Looked up from germline, CDR1 is MNHNS and CDR2 is SASEGT. With 4 bases removed from V and 0 bases from J, the gap between germline ends came to 10 bases. This CDR3 reads CASSVRLDSNQPQHF. The CDR3 DNA follows: TGTGCCAGCAGTGTGAGGCTGGATAGCAATCAGCCCCAGCATTTT.

J is TRBJ1-1 and V is TRBV20-1; D not resolved. V was shortened by 2 bases and J by 1 base, with 8 bases between the two germline ends. This CDR3 is 13 amino acids long. CDR1 is DFQATT and CDR2 is SNEGSKA in the germline V gene (reference sequence). CDR3 nucleotide sequence: TGCAGTGCTAGAAAGGGCCAGAACACTGAAGCTTTCTTT. Protein product: CSARKGQNTEAFF.

The V gene is TRBV7-2, the J gene TRBJ2-1; 9 bases are shared with TRBD2. From germline, CDR1 is SGHTA and CDR2 FQGNSA. The CDR3 is made up of 15 amino acids. Losses at the gene ends were 4 bases for V and 6 bases for J; bases not matched to a gene: 7. The CDR3 DNA sequence: TGTGCCAGCAGCTCGCGGGGGGGCCAAAGCAATGAGCAGTTCTTC. Translating it yields CASSSRGGQSNEQFF.

This clonotype was seen at least ten times. The J gene is TRBJ1-2, the V gene TRBV29-1; D unresolved. This CDR3 region has 11 residues. Germline lookup yields CDR1 SQVTM and CDR2 ANQGSEA. Trimming removed 4 bases from V and 6 bases from J, with 9 bases in between. The CDR3, as DNA: TGCAGCGTTGGGAAAGAGGATGGCTACACCTTC. This gives the protein CSVGKEDGYTF.

The chain recombines TRBV24-1 with TRBJ2-5, with 9 bases identical to TRBD1. The germline gives CDR1 KGHDR, CDR2 SFDVKD. V was clipped by 3 bases and J by 1 base; unmatched bases: 5. This CDR3 is built from 16 residues. CDR3 sequence: CATSDVGQGFQETQYF. In DNA form, the CDR3 reads TGTGCCACCAGTGATGTGGGACAGGGCTTCCAAGAGACCCAGTACTTC.

In its sample, this clonotype was seen many times. This chain links TRBV12-3 or TRBV12-4 with TRBJ2-1, with a possible D match to TRBD1 (6 bases). With 6 bases removed from V and 6 bases from J, the gap between germline ends came to 12 bases. CDR3 size: 13 residues. CDR3 protein: CASRRTEVNEQFF. CDR3 coding DNA: TGTGCCAGCAGGCGGACAGAAGTCAATGAGCAGTTCTTC.

A single count supports this clonotype. The rearrangement uses TRBV15 and TRBJ2-5; unclear D gene. This CDR3 region has 14 residues. Germline V gives CDR1 LNHNV, CDR2 YYDKDF (reference sequence). V was pared by 0 bases and J by 11 bases, with 16 bases between. As DNA, the CDR3 is TGTGCCACCAGCAGAGACCGTCAGCAACTGGAGCAGTACTTC. Its protein is CATSRDRQQLEQYF.

This sequence joins TRBV28 and TRBJ2-7; the D gene is possibly TRBD1 (5 bases). The J call is in doubt because the DNA end fits TRBJ2-5 better. CDR1 is MDHEN and CDR2 is SYDVKM in the germline V gene. This CDR3 is built from 15 residues. This CDR3 is CASSLRRVGQETQYF. CDR3 nucleotides: TGTGCCAGCAGTCTCCGCAGGGTTGGGCAAGAGACCCAGTACTTC.

Notes on this clonotype: A much larger clonotype is one base distant, so this may be a read error. The chain carries TRBV20-1 and TRBJ2-1, with TRBD2 matching 7 bases. Germline assignment: CDR1 DFQATT and CDR2 SNEGSKA (reference sequence). The CDR3 is 15 residues long. Germline trimming cut 1 base from V and 8 bases from J; bases unmatched to any gene: 11. The CDR3 here is CSARVPGTIGHEQFF. CDR3 sequence (DNA): TGCAGTGCTAGAGTTCCCGGGACTATCGGGCATGAGCAGTTCTTC.

This clonotype was counted ten times or more. The CDR3 region has the DNA TGCAGTGCTAGGCCCAGGGGGAATGAAAAACTGTTTTTT. Translation gives CSARPRGNEKLFF. The V gene is TRBV20-1, the J gene TRBJ1-4; 7 bases are a match to TRBD1. The CDR3 is made up of 13 amino acids. The J segment lost 5 bases and the V segment lost 3 bases, leaving 3 bases of the junction unmatched. CDR1 is DFQATT, CDR2 SNEGSKA, per germline (reference sequence).

V and J are TRBV15 and TRBJ2-1; the D is unclear. Trimming took 5 bases from V and 4 from J, leaving 24 bases between them. Germline CDR1 and CDR2: LNHNV and YYDKDF (reference sequence). The CDR3 has 18 residues. The CDR3 nucleotides read TGTGCCACCAGCCCCCGACGTGGAAAAGCTCTCTTGTACAATGAGCAGTTCTTC. It yields the protein CATSPRRGKALLYNEQFF.

This clonotype was counted many times. The V call is TRBV6-6, the J call TRBJ2-1, with 12 bases identical to TRBD2. The CDR3 sequence is 16 residues long. V shed 11 bases, J shed 7 bases, and the junction held 15 bases outside the gene matches. Germline V gene lookup returns CDR1 MNHNY and CDR2 SVGAGI (reference sequence). CDR3 loop: CAVMGLAGGQGNEQFF. CDR3 nucleotides: TGTGCCGTCATGGGGCTAGCGGGAGGGCAAGGAAATGAGCAGTTCTTC.

For this clonotype: This may come from a read error, since a much larger clone is one base off. The rearrangement joins TRBV27 to TRBJ1-2; possibly TRBD1 for D (6 bases). This CDR3 spans 14 amino acids. Per germline, CDR1 MNHEY and CDR2 SMNVEV (reference sequence). The CDR3 bases are TGTGCCAGCAGTATCTCCGGGACACACTATGACTACACCTTC. This encodes CASSISGTHYDYTF.

At least ten counts were recorded for this clonotype. The rearrangement links TRBV11-1 to TRBJ2-1, with D perhaps matching TRBD1 or TRBD2 (5 bases each). The germline CDR1 and CDR2 sequences are SGHAT and FQDESV (reference sequence). This CDR3 spans 15 amino acids. Trimming removed 0 bases from V and 6 bases from J, with 12 bases in between. The CDR3 loop is CASSLASHGGNEQFF. CDR3 nucleotides: TGTGCCAGCAGCTTAGCATCCCATGGGGGCAATGAGCAGTTCTTC.

This clonotype was seen many times. This chain connects TRBV27 to TRBJ1-6; tentative D call: TRBD1 (6 bases). The CDR3 runs 13 residues. Germline CDR1 is MNHEY and CDR2 is SMNVEV (reference sequence). Trimming cost V 10 bases and J 7 bases, with 14 bases left between them. Here the CDR3 reads CATWGGGNSPLHF. DNA for the CDR3: TGTGCCACCTGGGGGGGCGGCAATTCACCCCTCCACTTT.

This clonotype showed up just a few times. The chain uses TRBV25-1 and TRBJ1-1; 8 nucleotides align to TRBD1. This CDR3 comprises 15 residues. After removal of 3 bases from V and 3 bases from J, the junction contained 6 bases not matched to a gene. Germline loops: CDR1 MGHDK, CDR2 SYGVNS. CDR3 bases: TGTGCCAGCAGTGACCCCGGACAGGGTGACACTGAAGCTTTCTTT. Translation gives CASSDPGQGDTEAFF.

This clonotype was observed at least ten times. The chain joins TRBV12-3 or TRBV12-4 to TRBJ1-2; 7 bases align to TRBD1. This CDR3 contains 13 residues. Trimming at V came to 6 bases and at J to 7 bases, leaving 8 bases not matched to a gene. The CDR3: CASSPDRASGYTF. The CDR3 coding sequence is TGTGCCAGCAGCCCCGACAGGGCCTCTGGCTACACCTTC.

This rearrangement joins TRBV4-1 to TRBJ2-7, with D possibly TRBD2 on 6 matching bases. V lost 0 bases to trimming and J lost 3 bases, with 18 bases between them. Germline loops: CDR1 MGHRA, CDR2 YSYEKL. The CDR3 has 17 amino acids. Here the CDR3 DNA reads TGCGCCAGCAGCCAAGATCCGGAGGGAAGCAAGGGCTACGAGCAGTACTTC. This sequence encodes CASSQDPEGSKGYEQYF.

This clonotype has a count of ten or more. The rearrangement joins TRBV7-4 to TRBJ2-7; TRBD2 matches at 7 bases. CDR3 length: 17 amino acids. After removal of 4 bases from V and 5 bases from J, the junction contained 17 bases not matched to a gene. Germline V gene data show CDR1 as SGHVT and CDR2 as SQSDAQ. CDR3 nucleotides: TGTGCCAGCAGCTCAGGAAGACTAGCCAAGCCGCGTGACGAGCAGTACTTC. Protein product: CASSSGRLAKPRDEQYF.